The source of this T cell receptor (beta chain) is a study of blood T cell repertoires in COVID-19. Study context: PBMCs, B-cell-depleted T cells, or T cells provided the cDNA or gDNA that made up the material.

This CDR3 contains 14 residues. V lost 3 bases, J lost 7 bases, and 16 bases lay in between. From germline, CDR1 is KGHSH and CDR2 LQKENI. This clone has a handful of counts. Clinical history reported by participants formed the basis on which cohorts were assigned. Cohort 3 recovery required two negative PCRs, clearance, or symptom resolution. Here immunoSEQ multiplex PCR was the method, and the copy in TCRdb shows in-frame clones only, minus some. The repertoire consists of 350,000 to 400,000 clones, with around 92% occurring once and the leading ten covering 1.5% to 2%. The sequence was collected from a woman under 40 who had recovered from COVID-19. The source material was PBMCs or T cells enriched from blood (not recorded which). J is TRBJ2-7 and V is TRBV18, with D tentatively TRBD1 (6 bases). The CDR3 is CASSPREGVREQYF. The CDR3 DNA follows: TGTGCCAGCTCACCTAGAGAGGGGGTGAGGGAGCAGTACTTC.